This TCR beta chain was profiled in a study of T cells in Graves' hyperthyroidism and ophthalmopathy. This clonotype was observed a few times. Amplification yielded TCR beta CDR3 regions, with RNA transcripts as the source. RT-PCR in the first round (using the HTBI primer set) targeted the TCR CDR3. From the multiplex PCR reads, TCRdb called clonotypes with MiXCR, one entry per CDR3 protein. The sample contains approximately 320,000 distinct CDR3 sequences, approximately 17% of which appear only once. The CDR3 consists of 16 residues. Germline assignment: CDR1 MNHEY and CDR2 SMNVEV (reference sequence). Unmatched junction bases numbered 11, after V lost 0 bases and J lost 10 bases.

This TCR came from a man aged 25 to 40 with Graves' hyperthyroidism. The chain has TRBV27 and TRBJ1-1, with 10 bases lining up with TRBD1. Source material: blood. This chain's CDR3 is CASSLSGTGAILSAFF. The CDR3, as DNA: TGTGCCAGCAGTTTATCGGGGACAGGGGCAATTCTGTCAGCTTTCTTT.